This T cell receptor beta chain was retrieved from a study of T-cell reconstitution after alpha-beta-depleted transplantation in children. The CDR3 has 14 amino acids. Trimming removed 7 bases at V and 0 bases at J, with 9 bases between. CDR1 is LNHDA and CDR2 is SQIVND in the germline V gene (reference sequence). Study results and caveats: Most T-cell counts and diversity one year after the transplant came from T cells that were newly produced.

This clonotype was detected many times. The target antigen is unknown. The TCRbeta library was prepared with unique molecular identifiers. MiXCR, run by TCRdb on the PCR reads, gives a single entry per CDR3 protein. The table lists 73,000 or so distinct CDR3 sequences, just under 5% of them singletons. The sequence came from a boy younger than two who had a stem cell transplant for acute myeloid leukemia, so the T cells may come from the graft donor. This sample comprised PBMCs, mostly from graft donor cells, obtained 180 days after TCRalphabeta/CD19-depleted stem cell transplant. The gene calls are TRBV19 and TRBJ2-2; no clear D gene. For the CDR3, the DNA is TGTGCCAGTACGGGTTATCCGAACACCGGGGAGCTGTTTTTT. Protein sequence: CASTGYPNTGELFF.